Listed here are 19 T cell receptor beta chains from one sample, sequenced in a study of cytomegalovirus exposure and HLA in healthy donors. Using immunoSEQ multiplex PCR, the repertoire was profiled, and TCRdb retains in-frame clones only, with some absent. The sample holds 200,000 to 250,000 clones; about nine tenths are singletons and the top ten take roughly 2%. Sequencing was done on a sample of PBMCs. All receptors derive from a woman under 30 in good health and CMV-seropositive.

The chain joins TRBV2 to TRBJ2-7; TRBD2 matches 7 bases. V lost 3 bases and J lost 6; bases outside the gene matches: 14. CDR1 SNHLY and CDR2 FYNNEI come from the germline V gene. The CDR3 loop spans 16 amino acids. The CDR3 nucleotides read TGTGCCAGCAGTGAGGGACTGGGGGGGAGGGCCGGCGAGCAGTACTTC. It encodes CASSEGLGGRAGEQYF.

This sequence joins TRBV28 and TRBJ1-1; D possibly corresponds to TRBD1 (5 bases). The V gene lost 2 bases and the J gene lost 4 bases, with 14 bases spanning the gap. The length of the CDR3 is 15 residues. Looked up from germline, CDR1 is MDHEN and CDR2 is SYDVKM. The CDR3 sequence is CASSLTTGRLTEAFF. CDR3 in DNA: TGTGCCAGCAGTTTAACCACAGGAAGACTCACTGAAGCTTTCTTT.

The V and J genes are TRBV2 and TRBJ2-1; 7 bases are shared with TRBD1. Germline V CDR1 and CDR2: SNHLY, FYNNEI. V shed 8 bases, J shed 5 bases, and the junction held 9 bases outside the gene matches. This CDR3 has 14 amino acids. The CDR3 sequence: CASSLDRSDNEQFF. The DNA of the CDR3 is TGTGCCAGCTCCTTGGACAGGTCAGACAATGAGCAGTTCTTC.

The chain's CDR3 is CAISESRDTKHFF. The CDR3 DNA reads TGTGCCATCAGTGAGTCTAGGGACACTAAACATTTCTTT. The rearrangement links TRBV10-3 to TRBJ1-1, with D perhaps TRBD1 (6 bases). V was pared by 0 bases and J by 13 bases, with 15 bases between. The germline V gene has CDR1 ENHRY and CDR2 SYGVKD. The CDR3 sequence is 13 residues long.

V usage is TRBV5-1 and J usage is TRBJ1-3; no clear D gene. CDR1 is SGHRS and CDR2 is YFSETQ in the germline V gene. CDR3 length: 16 amino acids. Trimming removed 5 bases from V and 0 bases from J, with 15 bases in between. CDR3 in DNA: TGCGCCAGCAGTTTAACCGGCCTAGGCTCTGGAAACACCATATATTTT. Amino acids: CASSLTGLGSGNTIYF.

The V gene is TRBV29-1, the J gene TRBJ1-5, with 10 bases lining up with TRBD1. The V and J ends lost 6 bases and 6 bases, in that order; junction bases with no gene match: 5. Germline-derived CDR1 and CDR2 are SQVTM and ANQGSEA. This CDR3 is built from 13 residues. The CDR3 is CSVADRGSQPQHF. The DNA for the CDR3 is TGCAGCGTAGCGGACAGGGGGAGTCAGCCCCAGCATTTT.

V is TRBV18 and J is TRBJ2-7, with 7 bases lining up with TRBD1. Germline values: CDR1 KGHSH, CDR2 LQKENI. The trim removed 4 bases at V and 6 bases at J, leaving 3 bases unmatched. CDR3 length: 12 residues. The CDR3 DNA follows: TGTGCCAGCTCACGACAGGGCAGCGAGCAGTACTTC. It is translated as CASSRQGSEQYF.

V gene TRBV18 combines with J gene TRBJ1-2; TRBD1 matches 8 bases. The length of the CDR3 is 12 residues. Germline CDR1 is KGHSH and CDR2 is LQKENI. With 3 bases clipped from V and 8 bases from J, the junction kept 2 bases outside the gene matches. The chain's CDR3 is CASSPTGDGYTF. CDR3 sequence (DNA): TGTGCCAGCTCACCGACAGGGGACGGCTACACCTTC.

The chain recombines TRBV29-1 with TRBJ1-1; D perhaps matches TRBD1 (5 bases). V was cut by 4 bases and J by 8 bases, with 14 bases left in between. The germline V gene encodes CDR1 SQVTM and CDR2 ANQGSEA. The CDR3 contains 12 residues. The CDR3: CSVGPGVVEAFF. For the CDR3, the DNA is TGCAGCGTTGGTCCGGGGGTGGTGGAAGCTTTCTTT.

The CDR3, as DNA: TGTGCCAGCAGCCCCCCACTAGCCCTCCTGTCTAGAGGCGAGCAGTACTTC. This codes for CASSPPLALLSRGEQYF. This chain joins TRBV7-8 and TRBJ2-7, with D possibly TRBD2 on 6 matching bases. CDR3 length: 17 amino acids. Germline lookup yields CDR1 SGHVS and CDR2 FQNEAQ. V lost 5 bases to trimming and J lost 6 bases, with 26 bases between them.

V is TRBV30 and J is TRBJ2-7; 13 nucleotides agree with TRBD2. Unmatched junction bases numbered 4, after V lost 0 bases and J lost 2 bases. This CDR3 spans 16 amino acids. Looked up from germline, CDR1 is GTSNPN and CDR2 is SVGIG (reference sequence). The CDR3 loop reads CAWSVYGTSGTYEQYF. In nucleotides, the CDR3 is TGTGCCTGGAGTGTTTACGGGACTAGCGGGACCTACGAGCAGTACTTC.

This clone was picked up a small number of times. J is TRBJ1-2 and V is TRBV18; the match to TRBD1 covers 10 bases. The CDR3 runs 14 residues. Trimming cost V 6 bases and J 6 bases; bases outside gene matches: 7. CDR1 and CDR2 (germline): KGHSH, LQKENI. In nucleotides, the CDR3 is TGTGCCAGCTCCGAGGGACAGGGGATAGATGGCTACACCTTC. Translation: CASSEGQGIDGYTF.

The gene calls are TRBV7-8 and TRBJ2-2, with 9 bases aligning to TRBD2. The length of the CDR3 is 16 residues. J lost 6 bases, V lost 5 bases, and 10 bases had no gene match. Germline V gives CDR1 SGHVS, CDR2 FQNEAQ. CDR3 nucleotide sequence: TGTGCCAGCAGCCCCAGAGCGGGAGGAGTGTCCGGGGAGCTGTTTTTT. Its protein product is CASSPRAGGVSGELFF.

The gene calls are TRBV9 and TRBJ2-7, with 9 bases lining up with TRBD1. V lost 4 bases to trimming and J lost 6 bases; unmatched junction nucleotides: 8. Germline V gives CDR1 SGDLS, CDR2 YYNGEE. The CDR3 covers 14 residues. The chain's CDR3 is CASSSALTGGEQYF. The DNA of the CDR3 is TGTGCCAGCAGCTCCGCCCTGACAGGGGGCGAGCAGTACTTC.

This clone showed up just a few times. CDR3 nucleotides: TGTGCCAGCAGTACCGATACACGGGGGGAACCGGGCTACACCTTC. Residues: CASSTDTRGEPGYTF. V and J are TRBV28 and TRBJ1-2; maybe TRBD1 (5 bases). This CDR3 comprises 15 residues. Germline V CDR1 and CDR2: MDHEN, SYDVKM. The V end was cut by 5 bases, the J end by 8 bases, with 21 bases between.

The gene calls are TRBV6-6 and TRBJ2-2; D gene unclear. CDR3 length: 16 residues. Germline loops: CDR1 MNHNY, CDR2 SVGAGI (reference sequence). V lost 2 bases to trimming and J lost 2 bases, with 12 bases between them. For the CDR3, the DNA is TGTGCCAGCAGTTACCCCGACTCGGGTAACACCGGGGAGCTGTTTTTT. Amino acid sequence: CASSYPDSGNTGELFF.

The rearrangement uses TRBV29-1 and TRBJ2-3, with no clear D. V was pared by 7 bases and J by 6 bases, with 8 bases between. CDR1 SQVTM and CDR2 ANQGSEA come from the germline V gene. The CDR3 runs to 10 residues. CDR3 sequence (DNA): TGCAGCGGAGGTCATGATACGCAGTATTTT. Translation: CSGGHDTQYF.

This clone was recorded once. The CDR3 is CASSLGGLGGYTF. CDR3 in DNA: TGTGCCAGCAGCTTAGGGGGCCTGGGCGGCTACACCTTC. The chain is built from TRBV11-2 and TRBJ1-2; D perhaps matches TRBD1 (5 bases). Germline V lookup: CDR1 SGHAT, CDR2 FQNNGV. V was trimmed by 1 base and J by 8 bases, leaving 11 bases between them. The CDR3 spans 13 residues.

This clone appeared a single time. The chain recombines TRBV6-1 with TRBJ2-1; D might be TRBD2 (5 bases). The CDR3 is made up of 13 amino acids. Trimming left V 2 bases short and J 7 bases short, with 9 bases between. CDR1 is MNHNS and CDR2 is SASEGT in the germline V gene. The CDR3 DNA reads TGTGCCAGCAGTGAAACCAGACTAAATGAGCAGTTCTTC. Translation: CASSETRLNEQFF.